Listed here is a single TCR beta chain. Its antigen is as yet unknown. This specimen belongs to a study of T cells in Graves' hyperthyroidism and ophthalmopathy. Patients aged 18 to 65 with hyperthyroidism were newly diagnosed, with duration under 2 months. TCR beta CDR3 regions were amplified from RNA transcripts. The HTBI primer set served for first-round RT-PCR of the TCR CDR3. TCRdb ran MiXCR on the multiplex PCR reads and lists one entry per CDR3 protein. The sample contains about 540,000 distinct CDR3 sequences, about 45% of which appear only once. The CDR3 contains 15 residues. CDR1 and CDR2 from the germline V gene are DFQATT and SNEGSKA (reference sequence). Study observations and caveats: Ophthalmopathy was predicted by the model a median of approximately 6 months ahead of onset. Most clonotypes that expanded in the thyroid above 0.001 also showed up in blood.

This TCR derives from a woman younger than 30 with Graves' hyperthyroidism. The sample consisted of peripheral blood or thyroid tissue (not recorded which). The chain has TRBV20-1 and TRBJ2-1, with 12 bases aligning to TRBD2. The end of the DNA is better explained by TRBJ2-7, so the J call may be wrong. The CDR3 DNA sequence: TGCAGTGCCACACTAGCGGGAGGTACCTACAATGAGCAGTACTTC. Translating gives CSATLAGGTYNEQYF.